This T cell receptor (beta chain) was profiled in a study of Ad26.COV2.S vaccination and SARS-CoV-2 variants. V lost 4 bases and J lost 4, with 12 bases in between. Germline V CDR1 and CDR2: MNHEY, SVGAGI. The CDR3 has 14 residues. The treatment is: some 19 received Ad26.COV2.S at low or high dose, single or two shots; 5 received placebo; per-sample allocation not given. It was on day 63 after the first vaccine or placebo injection that samples were taken. TCRdb keeps only in-frame clones here, not all; method: immunoSEQ multiplex PCR. The repertoire consists of some 450,000 clones, with about 90% occurring once and the leading ten covering approximately 4.3%.

This receptor was obtained from a person between 18 and 60 years old who received the Ad26.COV2.S COVID-19 vaccine or a placebo. The chain links TRBV6-5 to TRBJ2-3; D possibly matches TRBD1 or TRBD2 (5 bases each). The material was peripheral blood, obtained in a trial of Ad26.COV2.S vaccine versus placebo. The CDR3, as DNA: TGTGCCAGCAGTTCTCCTCTGGGGGCAGATACGCAGTATTTT. Protein product: CASSSPLGADTQYF.